Shown below are 7 T cell receptor beta chains from a single sample sequenced in a study of CD8 T cells in Susac syndrome. An amount of RNA that ranged from roughly 0.45 to 1 ug was reverse transcribed with random hexamers. TCRdb re-called the immunoSEQ multiplex PCR reads with MiXCR, one entry per CDR3 protein. The repertoire holds some 300,000 distinct CDR3 sequences, 70% to 90% seen once, with around 0.12% in the top ten. Sequencing was performed on CD8+ T cells from PBMCs. The receptors here all came from a human donor with multiple sclerosis.

The rearrangement joins TRBV6-6 to TRBJ2-5, with 8 bases identical to TRBD2. The CDR3 runs to 16 residues. Trimming removed 8 bases from V and 0 bases from J; junction bases left unmatched: 11. The germline gives CDR1 MNHNY, CDR2 SVGAGI (reference sequence). CDR3 protein: CASAPTLADDQETQYF. As DNA, the CDR3 is TGTGCCAGCGCTCCCACACTAGCGGATGACCAAGAGACCCAGTACTTC.

The sample holds one count of this clonotype. The chain uses TRBV12-3 or TRBV12-4 and TRBJ1-3; D is uncertain. This CDR3 region has 12 residues. V was pared by 9 bases and J by 4 bases, with 10 bases between. CDR3 coding DNA: TGTGCCAGACCGGGCGGGGGAAACACCATATATTTT. Translating gives CARPGGGNTIYF.

The gene calls are TRBV9 and TRBJ2-5; a weak D match, TRBD2 (5 bases). CDR1 is SGDLS, CDR2 YYNGEE, per germline. This CDR3 is 12 amino acids long. V gave up 4 bases and J gave up 6 bases, with 10 bases separating them. The CDR3 DNA follows: TGTGCCAGCAGCACAACGGGAAAGACCCAGTACTTC. This encodes CASSTTGKTQYF.

This clonotype appeared a single time. The rearrangement links TRBV4-1 to TRBJ2-1; 11 bases agree with TRBD2. Looked up from germline, CDR1 is MGHRA and CDR2 is YSYEKL. There are 17 residues in the CDR3. With V trimmed by 4 bases and J by 3 bases, 8 bases remained unmatched. The DNA for the CDR3 is TGCGCCAGCAGCCGCGGCTCTAGCGGGGGGATCTACAATGAGCAGTTCTTC. Translating it yields CASSRGSSGGIYNEQFF.

The V call is TRBV5-1, the J call TRBJ2-3, with 8 positions matching TRBD1. The trim removed 4 bases at V and 3 bases at J, leaving 13 bases unmatched. Germline-derived CDR1 and CDR2 are SGHRS and YFSETQ. The CDR3 is 17 residues long. The CDR3 region is CASSLPPTGQGTDTQYF. The DNA of the CDR3 is TGCGCCAGCAGCCTCCCCCCCACCGGACAGGGTACAGATACGCAGTATTTT.

This clonotype was observed a few times. The rearrangement uses TRBV7-9 and TRBJ2-7, with 7 bases aligning to TRBD2. Germline CDR1 and CDR2: SEHNR and FQNEAQ (reference sequence). With V trimmed by 7 bases and J by 3 bases, 6 bases remained unmatched. The CDR3 extends over 13 amino acids. As DNA, the CDR3 is TGTGCCAGCACCAAGCGGGGCAGCTACGAGCAGTACTTC. Its protein is CASTKRGSYEQYF. Complete variable domain (other parts from reference TRBV7-9 and TRBJ2-7): DTGVSQNPRHKITKRGQNVTFRCDPISEHNRLYWYRQTLGQGPEFLTYFQNEAQLEKSRLLSDRFSAERPKGSFSTLEIQRTEQGDSAMYLCASTKRGSYEQYFGPGTRLTVT.

This chain uses TRBV9 with TRBJ1-3; 8 nucleotides line up with TRBD1. CDR3 length equals 16 residues. Germline-derived CDR1 and CDR2 are SGDLS and YYNGEE. The V segment lost 4 bases and the J segment 0 bases; nucleotides outside the gene matches: 6. DNA for the CDR3: TGTGCCAGCAGCCCCCGACAGGGGATCTCTGGAAACACCATATATTTT. This codes for CASSPRQGISGNTIYF.